Below, 31 T cell receptor beta chains from the same sample are listed, as sequenced in a study of cytomegalovirus exposure and HLA in healthy donors. PCR employed 60 Vbeta and 13 Jbeta primers. Here immunoSEQ multiplex PCR was the method, and the copy in TCRdb shows in-frame clones only, minus some. The sample includes about 200,000 clones, approximately 86% of them seen just once. Material for sequencing was PBMCs. The receptors were gathered from a woman aged 30 to 39 in good health and CMV-seronegative.

The gene calls are TRBV6-1 and TRBJ2-4, with D perhaps TRBD2 (6 bases). Germline CDR1 MNHNS, CDR2 SASEGT. The CDR3 has 17 residues. The V and J ends lost 1 base and 8 bases respectively, with 21 bases between them. The CDR3 loop reads CASSEGRGRAQSYIQYF. Written as DNA, the CDR3 is TGTGCCAGCAGTGAAGGGAGGGGAAGGGCCCAAAGTTACATTCAGTACTTC.

This clone was recorded once. The CDR3 DNA reads TGTGCCAGCAGCCCCACAACCCCGAACACTGAAGCTTTCTTT. Protein sequence: CASSPTTPNTEAFF. The J gene is TRBJ1-1, the V gene TRBV7-9; D call uncertain. The CDR3 is 14 residues long. Germline V gives CDR1 SEHNR, CDR2 FQNEAQ (reference sequence). V lost 5 bases and J lost 1, with 11 bases in between. Full variable domain (remainder filled in from reference TRBV7-9 and TRBJ1-1): DTGVSQNPRHKITKRGQNVTFRCDPISEHNRLYWYRQTLGQGPEFLTYFQNEAQLEKSRLLSDRFSAERPKGSFSTLEIQRTEQGDSAMYLCASSPTTPNTEAFFGQGTRLTVV.

The DNA of the CDR3 is TGTGCCAGCAGCTCCCCGGGCGGGAGGACTATCAAGCAGTACTTC. Its translation: CASSSPGGRTIKQYF. The V call is TRBV7-2, the J call TRBJ2-7, with 8 bases that match TRBD2. The CDR3 runs 15 residues. Germline CDR1 SGHTA, CDR2 FQGNSA. V lost 4 bases to trimming and J lost 8 bases; unmatched junction nucleotides: 13.

The table lists this clone with a few counts. The chain has TRBV2 and TRBJ2-7, with D possibly being TRBD1 (5 bases). The CDR3 has 13 amino acids. V lost 7 bases and J 3 bases, leaving 13 bases between the germline ends. The germline CDR1 and CDR2 sequences are SNHLY and FYNNEI. The CDR3 sequence is CASKNRRNYEQYF. The CDR3 region has the DNA TGTGCCAGCAAGAACAGGCGGAACTACGAGCAGTACTTC. The complete variable domain, with remaining parts taken from reference TRBV2 and TRBJ2-7, reads EPEVTQTPSHQVTQMGQEVILRCVPISNHLYFYWYRQILGQKVEFLVSFYNNEISEKSEIFDDQFSVERPDGSNFTLKIRSTKLEDSAMYFCASKNRRNYEQYFGPGTRLTVT.

CDR3 bases: TGTGCCAGCAGCCTCGGACAGGGCAATCAGCCCCAGCATTTT. Translation gives CASSLGQGNQPQHF. The chain has TRBV6-1 and TRBJ1-5, with 7 bases matching TRBD1. The CDR3 covers 14 residues. CDR1 and CDR2 (germline): MNHNS, SASEGT. Trimming cost V 6 bases and J 2 bases; bases outside gene matches: 4.

This clone was picked up one time. This chain links TRBV7-9 with TRBJ1-1; 9 bases match TRBD1. V shed 3 bases and J 11 bases; nucleotides not matched to a gene: 4. The CDR3 contains 12 residues. Per germline, CDR1 SEHNR and CDR2 FQNEAQ (reference sequence). CDR3 loop: CASSLGTGKAFF. DNA for the CDR3: TGTGCCAGCAGCTTGGGGACAGGGAAGGCTTTCTTT.

The V and J genes are TRBV18 and TRBJ2-3; 8 bases fit TRBD2. The germline V gene encodes CDR1 KGHSH and CDR2 LQKENI. V was clipped by 8 bases and J by 5 bases; unmatched bases: 12. The CDR3 consists of 15 residues. The chain's CDR3 is CASPPNAGGRDTQYF. CDR3 nucleotides: TGTGCCAGCCCCCCGAATGCGGGAGGTAGAGATACGCAGTATTTT.

This clone was counted between two and nine times. The chain is built from TRBV6-5 and TRBJ2-7, with D maybe TRBD1 (6 bases). V lost 5 bases and J lost 12, with 14 bases in between. CDR3 size: 11 residues. CDR1 is MNHEY, CDR2 SVGAGI, per germline. The CDR3 coding sequence is TGTGCCAGCAGTGGGGGACAAAGGTGGTACTTC. It yields the protein CASSGGQRWYF.

The rearrangement links TRBV7-9 to TRBJ2-7; weak D call: TRBD1 (7 bases). V was trimmed by 4 bases and J by 7 bases, leaving 20 bases between them. Germline lookup yields CDR1 SEHNR and CDR2 FQNEAQ (reference sequence). This CDR3 comprises 15 residues. CDR3 bases: TGTGCCAGCAGCTCAGGGGGGACAGCCCTTGGTGAGCAGTACTTC. Amino acids: CASSSGGTALGEQYF.

V usage is TRBV2 and J usage is TRBJ2-5; D unresolved. With the DNA end fitting TRBJ2-7 better, the J assignment may be wrong. Germline-derived CDR1 and CDR2 are SNHLY and FYNNEI. The CDR3 covers 14 residues. The CDR3 DNA sequence: TGTGCCAGCAGTGATGGGCAGAATACCTACGAGCAGTACTTC. Its protein is CASSDGQNTYEQYF.

CDR3 loop: CASRWTGEGEAFF. In nucleotides, the CDR3 is TGTGCCAGCAGATGGACAGGGGAGGGTGAAGCTTTCTTT. This rearrangement joins TRBV6-5 to TRBJ1-1; 9 bases line up with TRBD1. The CDR3 covers 13 residues. The V gene end was trimmed by 6 bases and the J gene end by 7 bases; junction bases not matched to a gene: 6. CDR1 is MNHEY, CDR2 SVGAGI, per germline.

The genes are TRBV6-5 and TRBJ2-5; TRBD1 aligns across 8 bases. V shed 1 base and J 9 bases; nucleotides not matched to a gene: 10. This CDR3 is built from 15 residues. The germline V gene encodes CDR1 MNHEY and CDR2 SVGAGI. The CDR3: CASSYLGTGHGAQYF. Here the CDR3 DNA reads TGTGCCAGCAGTTACTTGGGGACAGGCCACGGGGCCCAGTACTTC.

V usage is TRBV28 and J usage is TRBJ1-1; 10 nucleotides line up with TRBD1. This CDR3 has 16 amino acids. Germline loops: CDR1 MDHEN, CDR2 SYDVKM. Trimming took 6 bases from V and 0 from J; bases not matched to a gene: 7. As DNA, the CDR3 is TGTGCCAGCAGCCGGACAGGGGGAATCTTGAACACTGAAGCTTTCTTT. Encoded protein: CASSRTGGILNTEAFF.

This chain connects TRBV19 to TRBJ1-3, with D unresolved. V lost 7 bases and J lost 4, with 8 bases in between. The CDR3 is 12 residues long. Germline V gene sequence: CDR1 LNHDA, CDR2 SQIVND (reference sequence). CDR3 sequence reads: CASKTRGNTIYF. CDR3 DNA sequence: TGTGCCAGTAAGACGAGGGGAAACACCATATATTTT.

The V and J genes are TRBV6-6 and TRBJ2-2; TRBD1 agrees at 7 bases. The CDR3 has 15 residues. Germline trimming cut 5 bases from V and 0 bases from J; bases unmatched to any gene: 3. Germline V gives CDR1 MNHNY, CDR2 SVGAGI (reference sequence). The CDR3 coding sequence is TGTGCCAGCAGTCGACAGGGCGCGAACACCGGGGAGCTGTTTTTT. It is translated as CASSRQGANTGELFF.

The chain employs TRBV6-6 and TRBJ2-3, with D maybe TRBD1 (7 bases). CDR3 size: 16 residues. CDR1 and CDR2 (germline): MNHNY, SVGAGI (reference sequence). V lost 5 bases and J 2 bases, leaving 17 bases between the germline ends. The CDR3: CASSSRGVSVTDTQYF. As DNA, the CDR3 is TGTGCCAGCAGTAGCAGGGGGGTGAGTGTCACAGATACGCAGTATTTT.

The chain links TRBV18 to TRBJ1-1, with D possibly being TRBD1 (5 bases). CDR3 size: 14 residues. Germline lookup yields CDR1 KGHSH and CDR2 LQKENI. The V gene lost 6 bases and the J gene lost 4 bases, with 15 bases spanning the gap. CDR3 residues: CASSPSGGGTEAFF. CDR3 coding DNA: TGTGCCAGCTCCCCGTCCGGGGGGGGCACTGAAGCTTTCTTT.

This rearrangement joins TRBV19 to TRBJ2-2, with 13 bases aligning to TRBD2. This CDR3 region has 16 residues. Germline CDR1 is LNHDA and CDR2 is SQIVND (reference sequence). Trimming took 3 bases from V and 8 from J; bases not matched to a gene: 6. The DNA of the CDR3 is TGTGCCAGTAGTATGGGACTAGCGGGATGGGCGGGGGAGCTGTTTTTT. Translated, it gives CASSMGLAGWAGELFF.

The CDR3: CASSRTGIGSYNEQFF. The CDR3 DNA sequence: TGTGCCAGCAGCCGGACAGGGATTGGCTCCTACAATGAGCAGTTCTTC. The chain employs TRBV27 and TRBJ2-1; 8 bases line up with TRBD1. In germline, CDR1 is MNHEY, CDR2 SMNVEV (reference sequence). V trimming: 6 bases; J trimming: 0 bases; junction bases outside the gene matches: 7. This CDR3 is 16 amino acids long.

The CDR3 loop reads CASIGEYEQYF. The CDR3 DNA reads as TGTGCCAGCATCGGGGAGTACGAGCAGTACTTC. The genes are TRBV5-5 and TRBJ2-7, with D maybe TRBD2 (5 bases). Trimming pared 6 bases from V and 4 bases from J, leaving 8 bases between. Germline V CDR1 and CDR2: SGHKS, YYEKEE (reference sequence). The CDR3 is 11 amino acids.

Note on this clone: This sample also contains other DNA sequences that code for the same CDR3. The V call is TRBV7-2, the J call TRBJ2-7; 11 bases agree with TRBD1. CDR3 length equals 14 residues. Germline loops: CDR1 SGHTA, CDR2 FQGNSA. V dropped 4 bases and J dropped 2; count of bases not matched to a gene: 1. The CDR3 sequence: CASSSDRGPYEQYF. DNA of the CDR3: TGTGCCAGCAGCTCGGACAGGGGGCCCTACGAGCAGTACTTC.

The chain uses TRBV29-1 and TRBJ2-3, with 7 bases matching TRBD1. Looked up from germline, CDR1 is SQVTM and CDR2 is ANQGSEA. This CDR3 comprises 14 residues. V gave up 8 bases and J gave up 0 bases; unmatched junction bases: 8. The CDR3 DNA is TGCAGCATAGGACCGGGACAGAGCACAGATACGCAGTATTTT. Its translation is CSIGPGQSTDTQYF.

V gene TRBV7-2 combines with J gene TRBJ2-3, with TRBD2 identical over 8 bases. V shed 5 bases and J 2 bases; nucleotides not matched to a gene: 6. This CDR3 has 15 amino acids. Germline lookup yields CDR1 SGHTA and CDR2 FQGNSA. The CDR3 region has the DNA TGTGCCAGCAGCCCCATAGCGGGGTACACAGATACGCAGTATTTT. Translation: CASSPIAGYTDTQYF.

This clone occurred once. The gene calls are TRBV15 and TRBJ2-1; 7 bases line up with TRBD2. Per germline, CDR1 LNHNV and CDR2 YYDKDF (reference sequence). V trimming: 5 bases; J trimming: 10 bases; junction bases outside the gene matches: 11. This CDR3 comprises 14 residues. The CDR3, as DNA: TGTGCCACCAGCCCAAGAGGACTAGTTTGGGAGCAGTTCTTC. Protein product: CATSPRGLVWEQFF.

The J gene is TRBJ2-3, the V gene TRBV5-5; D is possibly TRBD2 (5 bases). The CDR3 contains 16 residues. Germline CDR1 and CDR2: SGHKS and YYEKEE (reference sequence). V was pared by 4 bases and J by 2 bases, with 17 bases between. The CDR3 is CASSLRARSDTDTQYF. Here the CDR3 DNA reads TGTGCCAGCAGCCTGAGGGCACGGTCCGACACAGATACGCAGTATTTT.

V usage is TRBV20-1 and J usage is TRBJ1-5; TRBD1 might be the D (5 bases). Trimming left V 8 bases short and J 9 bases short, with 14 bases between. CDR1 is DFQATT, CDR2 SNEGSKA, per germline (reference sequence). The CDR3 spans 11 residues. The CDR3 spells CSPRRDGPQHF. The DNA of the CDR3 is TGCAGTCCGAGGAGGGACGGGCCCCAGCATTTT.

The V and J genes are TRBV5-4 and TRBJ2-5; no firm D call. CDR3 length: 13 residues. Trimming left V 0 bases short and J 1 base short, with 4 bases between. The germline V gene has CDR1 SGHNT and CDR2 YYREEE (reference sequence). CDR3 amino acids: CASSLAFQETQYF. The CDR3 nucleotides read TGTGCCAGCAGCTTGGCGTTCCAAGAGACCCAGTACTTC.

This rearrangement joins TRBV5-4 to TRBJ2-5; possibly TRBD1 for D (6 bases). CDR1 SGHNT and CDR2 YYREEE come from the germline V gene (reference sequence). The ends were cut back, 7 bases at V and 1 base at J, with 14 bases in the middle. The CDR3 extends over 14 amino acids. This CDR3 is CASRRGGTQETQYF. DNA of the CDR3: TGTGCCAGCCGCCGTGGGGGCACCCAAGAGACCCAGTACTTC.

Turning to this clone: Its ends do not fully match the called genes, so a read error is possible. The identical CDR3 is also encoded by other nucleotide sequences in the sample. The chain uses TRBV28 and TRBJ2-2, with TRBD1 identical over 8 bases. This CDR3 comprises 15 residues. Germline CDR1 MDHEN, CDR2 SYDVKM. In nucleotides, the CDR3 is TGCGCCAGCAGTCTTCGACAGGGGAAGACCGGGGAGCTGTTTTTT. Its protein product is CASSLRQGKTGELFF.

This chain connects TRBV18 to TRBJ1-1; TRBD1 agrees at 8 bases. Per germline, CDR1 KGHSH and CDR2 LQKENI. The CDR3 sequence is 15 residues long. The junction had 6 bases not matched to a gene; V was cut back by 2 bases and J by 4 bases. This CDR3 is CASSPRQGSSTEAFF. CDR3 coding DNA: TGTGCCAGCTCACCAAGACAGGGGAGTAGCACTGAAGCTTTCTTT.

The chain is built from TRBV6-1 and TRBJ1-6; D is possibly TRBD1 (5 bases). This CDR3 comprises 15 residues. Trimming left V 5 bases short and J 4 bases short, with 12 bases between. Germline lookup yields CDR1 MNHNS and CDR2 SASEGT. As DNA, the CDR3 is TGTGCCAGCAGTCGGGCAGGGAATTATAATTCACCCCTCCACTTT. Its protein product is CASSRAGNYNSPLHF.